The 4 T cell receptor beta chains below come from one sample, sequenced in a study of blood T cell repertoires in COVID-19. Generated by immunoSEQ multiplex PCR, the TCRdb table keeps only in-frame clones and is missing some. The sample yields just over 300,000 clones, 75% to 90% seen once. The sequencing input was PBMCs or T cells enriched from blood (not recorded which). The receptor set was obtained from a man aged 25 to 40 who had recovered from COVID-19.

The chain has TRBV7-2 and TRBJ2-1; possible D gene TRBD1, 6 bases. The V and J ends lost 0 bases and 2 bases respectively, with 11 bases between them. Germline CDR1 SGHTA, CDR2 FQGNSA. This CDR3 has 16 residues. CDR3 DNA sequence: TGTGCCAGCAGCTTAGCTGGGGGCGCCACCTACAATGAGCAGTTCTTC. It translates to CASSLAGGATYNEQFF.

The chain combines TRBV18 with TRBJ1-1; 7 nucleotides line up with TRBD1. After removal of 4 bases from V and 5 bases from J, the junction contained 7 bases not matched to a gene. CDR1 and CDR2 (germline): KGHSH, LQKENI. This CDR3 contains 14 residues. The CDR3 sequence is CASSQRGQETEAFF. The CDR3 bases are TGTGCCAGCTCACAAAGGGGGCAGGAGACTGAAGCTTTCTTT.

This clone was seen only a few times. The chain combines TRBV18 with TRBJ2-7; D is perhaps TRBD1 (6 bases). The V end was cut by 3 bases, the J end by 7 bases, with 19 bases between. The CDR3 length is 15 residues. Germline V lookup: CDR1 KGHSH, CDR2 LQKENI. CDR3 amino acids: CASSPGAGFGLEQYF. The DNA of the CDR3 is TGTGCCAGCTCACCGGGGGCTGGGTTTGGCTTAGAGCAGTACTTC.

The chain employs TRBV5-1 and TRBJ2-1; TRBD2 is a possible D gene (5 bases). Germline CDR1 is SGHRS and CDR2 is YFSETQ. Between the trimmed V and J ends, which lost 1 base and 5 bases, there was a span of 7 bases. CDR3 size: 13 residues. The chain's CDR3 is CASSLTSNNEQFF. CDR3 nucleotides: TGCGCCAGCAGCTTGACTAGTAACAATGAGCAGTTCTTC.